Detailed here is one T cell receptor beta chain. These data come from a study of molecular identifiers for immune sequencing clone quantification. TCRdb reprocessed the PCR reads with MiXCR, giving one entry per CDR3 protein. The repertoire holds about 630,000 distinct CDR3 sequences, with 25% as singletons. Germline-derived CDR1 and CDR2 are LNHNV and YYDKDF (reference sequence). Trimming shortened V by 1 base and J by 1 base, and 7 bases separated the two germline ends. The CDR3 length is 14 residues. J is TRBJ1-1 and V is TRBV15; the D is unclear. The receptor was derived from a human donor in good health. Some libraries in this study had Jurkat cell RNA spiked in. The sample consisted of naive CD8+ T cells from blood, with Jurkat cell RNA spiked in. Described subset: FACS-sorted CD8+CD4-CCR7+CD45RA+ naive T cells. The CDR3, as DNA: TGTGCCACCAGCAGAGGAAGCAGGAACACTGAAGCTTTCTTT. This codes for CATSRGSRNTEAFF. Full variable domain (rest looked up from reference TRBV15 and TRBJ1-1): DAMVIQNPRYQVTQFGKPVTLSCSQTLNHNVMYWYQQKSSQAPKLLFHYYDKDFNNEADTPDNFQSRRPNTSFCFLDIRSPGLGDTAMYLCATSRGSRNTEAFFGQGTRLTVV.